A selection of T cell receptor beta chains follows, all from one sample in a study of vaccination and CD4 T cells after COVID-19. Via MiXCR, TCRdb re-called the PCR reads, giving one row per CDR3 protein. The sample has 10,000 to 12,000 distinct CDR3 sequences, around three fifths seen once. These receptors lack a known antigen. The specimen sequenced was CD4+ T cells from blood, cultured in vitro. Receptors were obtained from a human donor who had recovered from COVID-19. Each CDR3 is given with its conserved first and last residue. D genes are given only for firm matches. The size of a clone is reported for some rows only, either as once, few or many, or as a class for expanded clones.

. TRBJ1-1 TRBV15 . CATSRDPTEKAFF TGTGCCACCAGCAGAGATCCAACAGAAAAAGCTTTCTTT
. TRBJ1-1 TRBV11-2 . CASSAGASRGLNTEAFF TGTGCCAGCAGCGCCGGGGCCTCCCGAGGCCTGAACACTGAAGCTTTCTTT
TRBD2 TRBJ2-5 TRBV7-9 . CASSLAVVAGGQETQYF TGTGCCAGCAGCTTAGCCGTGGTAGCGGGGGGCCAAGAGACCCAGTACTTC
. TRBJ2-7 TRBV30 once CAWSTGANYEQYF TGTGCCTGGAGTACCGGGGCCAACTACGAGCAGTACTTC
. TRBJ2-3 TRBV7-2 . CASSRARGGTDTQYF TGTGCCAGCAGCCGGGCGCGCGGGGGCACAGATACGCAGTATTTT
. TRBJ1-2 TRBV6-1 . CASSRDGAYGYTF TGTGCCAGCAGCCGGGACGGCGCCTATGGCTACACCTTC
TRBD1 TRBJ1-6 TRBV6-1 few CASGQGSIHF TGTGCCAGCGGACAGGGCAGCATCCACTTT
. TRBJ2-2 TRBV28 . CASSLWITGELFF TGTGCCAGCAGTTTATGGATAACCGGGGAGCTGTTTTTT
. TRBJ1-6 TRBV19 . CASSTIPRGGFNSPLHF TGTGCCAGTAGTACAATCCCGCGCGGGGGTTTCAACTCACCCCTCCACTTT
. TRBJ1-2 TRBV6-1 . CASRLRGFLYGYTF TGTGCCAGCAGATTACGGGGGTTTTTATATGGCTACACCTTC
. TRBJ2-7 TRBV20-1 . CSARRDSYEQYF TGCAGTGCTCGGCGGGACTCCTACGAGCAGTACTTC
. TRBJ1-2 TRBV19 . CASSPGLDRANYGYTF TGTGCCAGTAGTCCGGGGTTGGACAGAGCTAACTATGGCTACACCTTC
. TRBJ1-5 TRBV7-2 . CASSLGVYGNQPQHF TGTGCCAGCAGCTTAGGGGTTTATGGCAATCAGCCCCAGCATTTT
. TRBJ2-5 TRBV15 few CATSRDKASRETQYF TGTGCCACCAGCAGAGATAAGGCTAGCAGGGAGACCCAGTACTTC
. TRBJ1-3 TRBV12-3/TRBV12-4 . CASSFGRAGNTIYF TGTGCCAGCAGTTTCGGCAGGGCTGGAAACACCATATATTTT
. TRBJ2-5 TRBV6-5 . CASSYGVAIGQETQYF TGTGCCAGCAGTTACGGAGTTGCCATCGGACAAGAGACCCAGTACTTC
TRBD1 TRBJ1-2 TRBV12-3/TRBV12-4 . CASSLPTGNGYTF TGTGCCAGCAGTCTACCGACAGGGAATGGCTACACCTTC
TRBD1 TRBJ1-6 TRBV30 . CAWSLQGAYSPLHF TGTGCCTGGAGTCTACAGGGGGCTTATTCACCCCTCCACTTT
. TRBJ2-2 TRBV6-2/TRBV6-3 . CASRRNRNTGELFF TGTGCCAGCAGGAGAAACAGGAACACCGGGGAGCTGTTTTTT
. TRBJ1-5 TRBV20-1 . CSARTGNQPQHF TGCAGTGCCCGGACAGGCAATCAGCCCCAGCATTTT
TRBD1 TRBJ1-1 TRBV12-3/TRBV12-4 . CASSLTGGVNTEAFF TGTGCCAGCAGTTTAACAGGGGGCGTGAACACTGAAGCTTTCTTT
. TRBJ2-1 TRBV6-2/TRBV6-3 . CASSYSISAGYNEQFF TGTGCCAGCAGTTACTCGATATCGGCGGGTTACAATGAGCAGTTCTTC
. TRBJ2-7 TRBV21-1 . CASSKVQGTLYEQYF TGTGCCAGCAGCAAAGTTCAGGGCACCCTCTACGAGCAGTACTTC
. TRBJ1-2 TRBV27 few CASKTIRGASYGYTF TGTGCCAGCAAGACGATACGGGGGGCAAGCTATGGCTACACCTTC
. TRBJ1-4 TRBV28 . CASSSPGAGAGANEKLFF TGTGCCAGCAGTAGCCCGGGGGCGGGAGCAGGGGCCAATGAAAAACTGTTTTTT
. TRBJ2-4 TRBV6-1 . CASRDPEDIQYF TGTGCCAGCAGAGATCCGGAGGACATTCAGTACTTC
. TRBJ1-3 TRBV20-1 few CSATGHHSGNTIYF TGCAGTGCTACGGGACATCACTCTGGAAACACCATATATTTT
TRBD1 TRBJ1-1 TRBV7-2 . CASSPPRTGNTEAFF TGTGCCAGCAGCCCCCCAAGGACAGGGAACACTGAAGCTTTCTTT
TRBD2 TRBJ2-7 TRBV7-8 . CASSPWDYPGEQYF TGTGCCAGCAGCCCCTGGGACTATCCGGGCGAGCAGTACTTC
TRBD2 TRBJ2-7 TRBV11-2 . CASSPNPRGGWYEQYF TGTGCCAGCAGTCCAAATCCCCGGGGGGGGTGGTACGAGCAGTACTTC
. TRBJ2-7 TRBV7-2 . CASSLDPGPPVEQYF TGTGCCAGCAGCTTAGACCCTGGACCACCCGTAGAGCAGTACTTC
TRBD2 TRBJ2-5 TRBV9 few CASSGVLGGAQYF TGTGCCAGCAGCGGGGTTTTGGGGGGGGCCCAGTACTTC
. TRBJ1-2 TRBV7-2 . CASGLGKGYTF TGTGCCAGCGGACTGGGAAAGGGCTACACCTTC
. TRBJ1-5 TRBV18 few CASSPLGSNQPQHF TGTGCCAGCTCACCACTGGGAAGCAATCAGCCCCAGCATTTT
. TRBJ1-5 TRBV6-7 . CAIQAQNRYSNQPQHF TGTGCCATCCAGGCACAGAACCGTTATAGCAATCAGCCCCAGCATTTT
TRBD1 TRBJ1-1 TRBV5-4 . CASSLGQGYDEAFF TGTGCCAGCAGCTTGGGACAGGGATACGATGAAGCTTTCTTT
. TRBJ2-5 TRBV6-1 . CASRGTPGETQYF TGTGCCAGCAGAGGGACGCCGGGTGAGACCCAGTACTTC
TRBD1 TRBJ2-7 TRBV2 . CASSEVGQLKQYF TGTGCCAGCAGTGAAGTGGGACAGTTAAAGCAGTACTTC
. TRBJ1-5 TRBV4-1 . CASSQSGGVGDSNQPQHF TGCGCCAGCAGCCAATCCGGGGGCGTGGGAGATAGCAATCAGCCCCAGCATTTT
TRBD1 TRBJ1-2 TRBV5-1 . CASSSGTVINYGYTF TGCGCCAGCAGCTCCGGGACAGTGATTAACTATGGCTACACCTTC
TRBD1 TRBJ2-5 TRBV6-1 . CASSAPGQQETQYF TGTGCCAGCAGTGCGCCGGGACAGCAAGAGACCCAGTACTTC
. TRBJ1-1 TRBV6-1 . CASSPSSPTEAFF TGTGCCAGCAGCCCCTCGAGCCCCACTGAAGCTTTCTTT
TRBD1 TRBJ1-1 TRBV11-1 . CASSFTGVTEAFF TGTGCCAGCAGCTTTACAGGGGTAACTGAAGCTTTCTTT
TRBD1 TRBJ1-4 TRBV24-1 . CATSDPTGGEEKLFF TGTGCCACCAGTGATCCTACAGGGGGCGAAGAAAAACTGTTTTTT
. TRBJ2-2 TRBV3-1 . CASSQWPTNTGELFF TGTGCCAGCAGCCAATGGCCTACGAACACCGGGGAGCTGTTTTTT
. TRBJ2-7 TRBV5-4 . CASSLGASGLTYEQYF TGTGCCAGCAGCTTGGGGGCCTCGGGACTCACCTACGAGCAGTACTTC
TRBD1 TRBJ1-5 TRBV7-2 . CASSPNRGGNQPQHF TGTGCCAGCAGTCCTAACAGGGGGGGAAATCAGCCCCAGCATTTT
. TRBJ1-6 TRBV6-2/TRBV6-3 . CASSLDTYSPLHF TGTGCCAGCAGCCTGGACACATATTCACCCCTCCACTTT
. TRBJ1-5 TRBV5-1 . CASSLEGRNNQPQHF TGCGCCAGCAGCTTGGAGGGACGGAACAATCAGCCCCAGCATTTT
TRBD1 TRBJ2-7 TRBV6-2/TRBV6-3 . CASSYGLTGGPYRYEQYF TGTGCCAGCAGTTACGGGTTGACAGGGGGACCTTACCGCTACGAGCAGTACTTC
. TRBJ1-1 TRBV5-8 once CASRPRGGNTEAFF TGTGCCAGCAGACCACGGGGGGGAAACACTGAAGCTTTCTTT